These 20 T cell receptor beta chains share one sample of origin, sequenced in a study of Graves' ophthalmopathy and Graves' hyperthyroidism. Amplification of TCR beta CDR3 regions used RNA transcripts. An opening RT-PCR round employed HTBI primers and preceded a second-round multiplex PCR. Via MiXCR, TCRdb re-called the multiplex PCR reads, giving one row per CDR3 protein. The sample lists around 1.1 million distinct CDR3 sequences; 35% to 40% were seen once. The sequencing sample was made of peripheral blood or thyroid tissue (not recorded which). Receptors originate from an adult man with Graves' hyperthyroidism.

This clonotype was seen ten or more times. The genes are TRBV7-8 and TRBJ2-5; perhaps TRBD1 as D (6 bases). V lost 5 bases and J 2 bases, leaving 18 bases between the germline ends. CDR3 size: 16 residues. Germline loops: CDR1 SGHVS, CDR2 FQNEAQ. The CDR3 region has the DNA TGTGCCAGCAGCGCTGACAGGCCCACACCACAAGAGACCCAGTACTTC. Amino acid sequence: CASSADRPTPQETQYF.

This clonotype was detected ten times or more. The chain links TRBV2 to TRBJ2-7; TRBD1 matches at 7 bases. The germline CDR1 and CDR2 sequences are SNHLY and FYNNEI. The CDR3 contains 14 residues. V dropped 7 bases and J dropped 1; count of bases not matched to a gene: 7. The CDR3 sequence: CASKSTGQSYEQYF. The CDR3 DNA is TGTGCCAGCAAGTCGACAGGGCAATCCTACGAGCAGTACTTC.

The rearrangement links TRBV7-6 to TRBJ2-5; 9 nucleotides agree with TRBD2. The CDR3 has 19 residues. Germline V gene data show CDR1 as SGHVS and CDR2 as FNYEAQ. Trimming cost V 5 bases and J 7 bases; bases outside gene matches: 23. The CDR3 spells CASSPGSAGGLAERGTQYF. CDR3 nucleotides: TGTGCCAGCAGCCCCGGATCGGCCGGGGGACTAGCCGAGAGGGGGACCCAGTACTTC.

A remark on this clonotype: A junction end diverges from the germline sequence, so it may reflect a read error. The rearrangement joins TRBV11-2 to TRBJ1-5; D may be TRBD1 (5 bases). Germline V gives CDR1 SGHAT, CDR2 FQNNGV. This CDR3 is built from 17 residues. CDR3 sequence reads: CASSLGGRGVSSQPQHF. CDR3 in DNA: TGTGCCAGCAGCTTAGGAGGACGGGGGGTTAGCAGTCAGCCCCAGCATTTT.

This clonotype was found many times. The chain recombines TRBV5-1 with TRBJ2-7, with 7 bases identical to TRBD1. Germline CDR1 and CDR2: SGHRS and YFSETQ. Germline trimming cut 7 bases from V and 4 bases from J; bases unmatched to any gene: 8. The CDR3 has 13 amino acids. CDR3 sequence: CASPGTVNYEQYF. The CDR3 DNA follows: TGCGCCAGCCCCGGGACAGTCAATTACGAGCAGTACTTC.

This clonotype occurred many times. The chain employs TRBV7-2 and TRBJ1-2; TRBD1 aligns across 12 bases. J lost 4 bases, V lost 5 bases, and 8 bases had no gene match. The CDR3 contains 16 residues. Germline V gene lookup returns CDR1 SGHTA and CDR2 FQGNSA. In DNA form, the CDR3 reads TGTGCCAGCAGCGGAAGGGACAGGGGGCGCACCTATGGCTACACCTTC. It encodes CASSGRDRGRTYGYTF.

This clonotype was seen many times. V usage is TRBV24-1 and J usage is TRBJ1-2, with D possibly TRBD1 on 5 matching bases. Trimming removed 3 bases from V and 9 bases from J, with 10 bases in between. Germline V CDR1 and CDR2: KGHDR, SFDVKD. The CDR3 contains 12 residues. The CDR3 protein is CATSDRDGSYTF. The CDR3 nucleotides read TGTGCCACCAGTGATCGGGACGGGAGCTACACCTTC.

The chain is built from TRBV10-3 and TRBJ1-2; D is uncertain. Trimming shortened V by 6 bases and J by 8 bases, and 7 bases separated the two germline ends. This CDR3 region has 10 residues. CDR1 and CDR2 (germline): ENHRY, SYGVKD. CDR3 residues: CAIRVGGYTF. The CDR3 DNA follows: TGTGCCATCAGGGTTGGAGGCTACACCTTC.

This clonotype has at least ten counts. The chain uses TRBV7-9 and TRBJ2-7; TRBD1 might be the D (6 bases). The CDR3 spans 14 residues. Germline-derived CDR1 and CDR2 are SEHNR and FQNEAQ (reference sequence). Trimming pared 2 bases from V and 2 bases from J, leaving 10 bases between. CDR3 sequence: CASSLQGTTYEQYF. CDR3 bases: TGTGCCAGCAGCTTACAGGGGACGACCTACGAGCAGTACTTC.

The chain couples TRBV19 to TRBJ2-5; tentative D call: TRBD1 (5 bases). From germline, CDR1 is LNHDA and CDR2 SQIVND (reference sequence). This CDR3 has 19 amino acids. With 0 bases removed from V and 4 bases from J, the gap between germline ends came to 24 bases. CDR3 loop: CASSIDPPGRVGVTETQYF. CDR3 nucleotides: TGTGCCAGTAGTATAGATCCCCCCGGCCGGGTAGGGGTAACAGAGACCCAGTACTTC.

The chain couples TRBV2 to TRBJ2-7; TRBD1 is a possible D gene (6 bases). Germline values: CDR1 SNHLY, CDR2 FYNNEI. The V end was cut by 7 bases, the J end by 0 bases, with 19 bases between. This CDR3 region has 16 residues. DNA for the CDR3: TGTGCCAGCAAACGGCTTGAGACAGGCAGCTCCTACGAGCAGTACTTC. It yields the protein CASKRLETGSSYEQYF.

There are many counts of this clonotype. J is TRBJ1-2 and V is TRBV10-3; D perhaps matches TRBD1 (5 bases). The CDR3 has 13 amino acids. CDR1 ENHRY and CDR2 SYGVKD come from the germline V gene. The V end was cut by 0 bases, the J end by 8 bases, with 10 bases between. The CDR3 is CAISESGARGYTF. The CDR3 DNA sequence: TGTGCCATCAGTGAGTCTGGGGCTCGCGGCTACACCTTC.

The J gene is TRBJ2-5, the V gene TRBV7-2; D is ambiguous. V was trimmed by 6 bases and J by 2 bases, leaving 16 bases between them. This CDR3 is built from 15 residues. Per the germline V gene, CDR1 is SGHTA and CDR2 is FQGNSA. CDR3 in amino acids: CASSQGRQTQETQYF. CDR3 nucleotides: TGTGCCAGCAGTCAAGGACGGCAGACTCAAGAGACCCAGTACTTC.

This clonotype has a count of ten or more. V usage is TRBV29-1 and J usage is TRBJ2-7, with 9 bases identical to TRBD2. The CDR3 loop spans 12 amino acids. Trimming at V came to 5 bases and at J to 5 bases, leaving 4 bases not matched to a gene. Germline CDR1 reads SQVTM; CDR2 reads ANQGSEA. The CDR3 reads CSVNSGGDEQYF. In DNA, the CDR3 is TGCAGCGTTAATAGCGGGGGAGACGAGCAGTACTTC.

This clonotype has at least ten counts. The CDR3 protein is CSARKQGSSHQPQHF. The DNA for the CDR3 is TGCAGTGCTAGGAAACAGGGATCTTCACATCAGCCCCAGCATTTT. The rearrangement uses TRBV20-1 and TRBJ1-5, with a weak D call TRBD1 (6 bases). Trimming took off 3 bases at V and 5 bases at J, with 17 bases between the two ends. Germline values: CDR1 DFQATT, CDR2 SNEGSKA (reference sequence). This CDR3 has 15 residues.

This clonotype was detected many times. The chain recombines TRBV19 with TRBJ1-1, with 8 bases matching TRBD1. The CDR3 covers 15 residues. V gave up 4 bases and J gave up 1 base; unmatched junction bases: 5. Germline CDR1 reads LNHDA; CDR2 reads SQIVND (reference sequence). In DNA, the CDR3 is TGTGCCAGTAGTAACCCCGGACAGGGGAACACTGAAGCTTTCTTT. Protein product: CASSNPGQGNTEAFF.

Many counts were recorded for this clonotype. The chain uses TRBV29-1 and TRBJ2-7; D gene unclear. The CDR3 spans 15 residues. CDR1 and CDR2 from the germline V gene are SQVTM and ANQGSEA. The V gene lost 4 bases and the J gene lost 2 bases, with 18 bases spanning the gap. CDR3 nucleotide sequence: TGCAGCGTTGGGGTTCCCCGGCCGGAAGCCTACGAGCAGTACTTC. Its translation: CSVGVPRPEAYEQYF.

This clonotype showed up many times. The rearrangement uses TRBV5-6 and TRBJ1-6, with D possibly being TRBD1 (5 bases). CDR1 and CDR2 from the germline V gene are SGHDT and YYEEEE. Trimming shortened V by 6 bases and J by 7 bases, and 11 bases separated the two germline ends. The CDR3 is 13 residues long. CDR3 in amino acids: CASTQGANSPLHF. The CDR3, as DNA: TGTGCCAGCACCCAGGGAGCGAATTCACCCCTCCACTTT.

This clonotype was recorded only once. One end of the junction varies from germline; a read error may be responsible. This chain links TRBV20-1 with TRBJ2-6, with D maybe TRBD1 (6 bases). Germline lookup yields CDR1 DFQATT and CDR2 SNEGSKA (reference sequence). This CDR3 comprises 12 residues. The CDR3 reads CSAEEQGNTEAF. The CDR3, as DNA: TGCAGTGCAGAAGAGCAGGGGAACACTGAAGCTTTC.

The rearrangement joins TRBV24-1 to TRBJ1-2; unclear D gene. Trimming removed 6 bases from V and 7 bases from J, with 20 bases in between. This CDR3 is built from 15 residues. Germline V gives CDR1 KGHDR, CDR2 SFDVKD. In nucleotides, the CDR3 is TGTGCCACCAGTTTCAGCCCAACCAGCGCCCTTGGCTACACCTTC. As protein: CATSFSPTSALGYTF.